Each of the 32 T cell receptor beta chains below was sequenced from the same sample in a study of blood T cell repertoires in COVID-19. Sequenced by immunoSEQ multiplex PCR; TCRdb stores in-frame clones only, minus some. The table lists some 150,000 clones, 80% to 90% of them singletons. Specimen: peripheral blood. The source of these receptors is a woman in her forties or fifties with acute or convalescent COVID-19.

This clone appeared a single time. V gene TRBV19 combines with J gene TRBJ1-5; the D gene is possibly TRBD1 (5 bases). In germline, CDR1 is LNHDA, CDR2 SQIVND (reference sequence). V lost 5 bases to trimming and J lost 6 bases, with 14 bases between them. The CDR3 runs to 14 residues. CDR3 sequence: CASSQGSRFQPQHF. CDR3 nucleotides: TGTGCCAGTAGTCAGGGATCAAGATTTCAGCCCCAGCATTTT.

V is TRBV7-8 and J is TRBJ1-1; TRBD1 is a possible D gene (6 bases). This CDR3 comprises 13 residues. Germline assignment: CDR1 SGHVS and CDR2 FQNEAQ. The V gene lost 5 bases and the J gene lost 3 bases, with 10 bases spanning the gap. The CDR3 reads CASSKDRYTEAFF. CDR3 bases: TGTGCCAGCAGCAAGGACAGATACACTGAAGCTTTCTTT.

This clone was seen a few times. V gene TRBV5-4 combines with J gene TRBJ2-7, with 8 bases identical to TRBD2. CDR3 length equals 14 residues. The germline gives CDR1 SGHNT, CDR2 YYREEE (reference sequence). V lost 4 bases and J lost 3; bases outside the gene matches: 6. DNA for the CDR3: TGTGCCAGCAGCGACGGACTAGCCGGCTACGAGCAGTACTTC. Amino acids: CASSDGLAGYEQYF.

V is TRBV5-1 and J is TRBJ1-1; no reliable D call. The CDR3 extends over 14 amino acids. Germline V gives CDR1 SGHRS, CDR2 YFSETQ. With 0 bases removed from V and 0 bases from J, the gap between germline ends came to 6 bases. The CDR3 DNA reads TGCGCCAGCAGCTTGGGGGCGTTGAACACTGAAGCTTTCTTT. It is translated as CASSLGALNTEAFF.

This clone has only a few counts. The chain links TRBV28 to TRBJ1-4, with a tentative D call TRBD1 (6 bases). The germline gives CDR1 MDHEN, CDR2 SYDVKM. Trimming pared 5 bases from V and 6 bases from J, leaving 16 bases between. The CDR3 extends over 15 amino acids. The DNA of the CDR3 is TGTGCCAGCAGTCCCTCCTTAGGGACATATGAAAAACTGTTTTTT. It specifies CASSPSLGTYEKLFF.

This rearrangement joins TRBV6-5 to TRBJ1-1; D unclear. V lost 6 bases to trimming and J lost 0 bases, with 8 bases between them. In germline, CDR1 is MNHEY, CDR2 SVGAGI. The CDR3 has 13 amino acids. The CDR3 reads CASSLRVNTEAFF. The DNA of the CDR3 is TGTGCCAGCAGCCTACGGGTGAACACTGAAGCTTTCTTT.

The chain has TRBV18 and TRBJ2-3, with D perhaps TRBD2 (5 bases). The CDR3 loop spans 15 amino acids. Germline V CDR1 and CDR2: KGHSH, LQKENI. V lost 0 bases to trimming and J lost 2 bases, with 9 bases between them. The CDR3 bases are TGTGCCAGCTCACCACCGGACTTAATCACAGATACGCAGTATTTT. Its translation is CASSPPDLITDTQYF.

The CDR3 DNA is TGTGCCAGCTCTCTACAGGGTAAGGACACTGAAGCTTTCTTT. Its translation is CASSLQGKDTEAFF. The rearrangement links TRBV18 to TRBJ1-1; D possibly corresponds to TRBD1 (6 bases). Germline CDR1 KGHSH, CDR2 LQKENI. Trimming took 6 bases from V and 3 from J, leaving 14 bases between them. The CDR3 length is 14 residues. Full variable domain (rest looked up from reference TRBV18 and TRBJ1-1): NAGVMQNPRHLVRRRGQEARLRCSPMKGHSHVYWYRQLPEEGLKFMVYLQKENIIDESGMPKERFSAEFPKEGPSILRIQQVVRGDSAAYFCASSLQGKDTEAFFGQGTRLTVV.

This chain links TRBV12-3 or TRBV12-4 with TRBJ1-5, with D perhaps TRBD1 (6 bases). Trimming removed 3 bases at V and 4 bases at J, with 7 bases between. CDR3 length equals 13 residues. Written as DNA, the CDR3 is TGTGCCAGCAGTTTGGGACAAAATCAGCCCCAGCATTTT. Its protein product is CASSLGQNQPQHF.

The rearrangement links TRBV11-3 to TRBJ2-7, with D maybe TRBD2 (6 bases). Trimming removed 3 bases from V and 1 base from J, with 7 bases in between. CDR3 length: 13 amino acids. In germline, CDR1 is SGHNT, CDR2 YENEEA. CDR3 nucleotide sequence: TGTGCCAGCAGCTTCGGGAGTTCCTACGAGCAGTACTTC. Protein product: CASSFGSSYEQYF.

CDR3 DNA: TGTGCCAGCAGTTCGCCACAGGGGGCCGGCTATGGCTACACCTTC. Protein: CASSSPQGAGYGYTF. The V call is TRBV28, the J call TRBJ1-2, with 9 bases identical to TRBD1. CDR3 length: 15 amino acids. Trimming removed 4 bases from V and 4 bases from J; junction bases left unmatched: 7. Looked up from germline, CDR1 is MDHEN and CDR2 is SYDVKM.

The J gene is TRBJ2-1, the V gene TRBV7-9, with D maybe TRBD1 (6 bases). The germline CDR1 and CDR2 sequences are SEHNR and FQNEAQ (reference sequence). The CDR3 runs 13 residues. Trimming cost V 5 bases and J 3 bases, with 8 bases left between them. CDR3 region: CASSTGIYNEQFF. DNA of the CDR3: TGTGCCAGCAGCACAGGGATCTACAATGAGCAGTTCTTC. The entire variable domain, with the rest obtained from reference TRBV7-9 and TRBJ2-1, is as follows: DTGVSQNPRHKITKRGQNVTFRCDPISEHNRLYWYRQTLGQGPEFLTYFQNEAQLEKSRLLSDRFSAERPKGSFSTLEIQRTEQGDSAMYLCASSTGIYNEQFFGPGTRLTVL.

This clone was observed a handful of times. The gene calls are TRBV7-8 and TRBJ1-2, with D possibly matching TRBD1 (5 bases). The CDR3 runs 16 residues. Trimming stripped 2 bases from V and 8 bases from J, with 21 bases between. Germline V gene data show CDR1 as SGHVS and CDR2 as FQNEAQ. The CDR3 is CASSLSPGHPLSGYTF. The CDR3 DNA reads TGTGCCAGCAGCTTATCCCCCGGACATCCCCTAAGCGGCTACACCTTC.

This rearrangement joins TRBV7-8 to TRBJ1-1; 8 nucleotides line up with TRBD1. The CDR3 is made up of 13 amino acids. V shed 4 bases, J shed 6 bases, and the junction held 4 bases outside the gene matches. CDR1 is SGHVS and CDR2 is FQNEAQ in the germline V gene. The chain's CDR3 is CASSWTGLSEAFF. CDR3 nucleotide sequence: TGTGCCAGCAGCTGGACAGGGCTTTCTGAAGCTTTCTTT. Drawing the rest from reference TRBV7-8 and TRBJ1-1, the complete variable domain is GAGVSQSPRYKVAKRGQDVALRCDPISGHVSLFWYQQALGQGPEFLTYFQNEAQLDKSGLPSDRFFAERPEGSVSTLKIQRTQQEDSAVYLCASSWTGLSEAFFGQGTRLTVV.

The chain is built from TRBV5-4 and TRBJ2-5, with D hard to call. CDR3 length equals 16 residues. Germline CDR1 SGHNT, CDR2 YYREEE (reference sequence). Trimming stripped 5 bases from V and 1 base from J, with 18 bases between. The CDR3 here is CASSPGLRAVQETQYF. In DNA form, the CDR3 reads TGTGCCAGCAGTCCCGGTTTGCGCGCCGTCCAAGAGACCCAGTACTTC.

The chain employs TRBV11-3 and TRBJ1-6, with D uncertain. V lost 2 bases, J lost 7 bases, and 6 bases lay in between. The CDR3 loop spans 13 amino acids. Germline assignment: CDR1 SGHNT and CDR2 YENEEA. CDR3 nucleotide sequence: TGTGCCAGCAGCTTAACGGGGAATTCACCCCTCCACTTT. This translates into CASSLTGNSPLHF.

This chain connects TRBV6-2 or TRBV6-3 to TRBJ1-5, with D possibly TRBD1 on 6 matching bases. The CDR3 covers 17 residues. The V gene's germline CDR1 is MNHEY and CDR2 SVGEGT. V lost 6 bases and J lost 0, with 18 bases in between. The CDR3 DNA sequence: TGTGCCAGCAGCCGCCAACAGGGTAAATATAGCAATCAGCCCCAGCATTTT. This gives the protein CASSRQQGKYSNQPQHF.

This clone was recorded only once. The gene calls are TRBV11-3 and TRBJ2-1, with 7 bases that match TRBD2. V dropped 4 bases and J dropped 1; count of bases not matched to a gene: 1. The CDR3 is made up of 14 amino acids. Germline-derived CDR1 and CDR2 are SGHNT and YENEEA. CDR3 protein: CASSWGGSYNEQFF. In DNA form, the CDR3 reads TGTGCCAGCAGCTGGGGGGGATCCTACAATGAGCAGTTCTTC.

The genes are TRBV21-1 and TRBJ2-1; the table names TRBD1, a call not compared with the DNA. TRBV21-1 is designated a pseudogene. CDR3 size: 15 residues. In DNA form, the CDR3 reads TGTGCCAGCAGCAAAGGGGGGCAGTCGTACAATGAGCAGTTCTTC. Its translation is CASSKGGQSYNEQFF.

The chain carries TRBV5-4 and TRBJ1-1; D unclear. The CDR3 contains 12 residues. V was shortened by 3 bases and J by 4 bases, with 7 bases between the two germline ends. In germline, CDR1 is SGHNT, CDR2 YYREEE (reference sequence). The CDR3 bases are TGTGCCAGCAGCTCAAGCGGCACTGAAGCTTTCTTT. Encoded protein: CASSSSGTEAFF.

The chain has TRBV28 and TRBJ2-7; D is uncertain. CDR3 length equals 10 residues. The germline V gene has CDR1 MDHEN and CDR2 SYDVKM. Trimming shortened V by 8 bases and J by 7 bases, and 9 bases separated the two germline ends. The CDR3 loop reads CASGIVEQYF. In DNA form, the CDR3 reads TGTGCCAGCGGCATTGTAGAGCAGTACTTC.

The rearrangement joins TRBV5-4 to TRBJ2-1, with D possibly TRBD1 on 7 matching bases. V was trimmed by 3 bases and J by 8 bases, leaving 12 bases between them. This CDR3 spans 13 amino acids. The germline gives CDR1 SGHNT, CDR2 YYREEE (reference sequence). The CDR3 region is CASSSRGEDEQFF. The CDR3 bases are TGTGCCAGCAGCTCCAGGGGGGAGGATGAGCAGTTCTTC.

The chain has TRBV10-1 and TRBJ1-1; TRBD1 might be the D (6 bases). Per the germline V gene, CDR1 is WNHNN and CDR2 is SYGVQD (reference sequence). The CDR3 length is 13 residues. Trimming cost V 4 bases and J 1 base, with 7 bases left between them. The CDR3 loop reads CASSGGQNTEAFF. As DNA, the CDR3 is TGCGCCAGCAGTGGGGGGCAGAACACTGAAGCTTTCTTT.

This chain connects TRBV18 to TRBJ2-1; maybe TRBD2 (6 bases). V dropped 6 bases and J dropped 7 bases, with 16 bases sitting between them. The germline gives CDR1 KGHSH, CDR2 LQKENI. CDR3 size: 14 residues. The CDR3: CASSSGSGSNEQFF. DNA for the CDR3: TGTGCCAGCTCCTCAGGGAGCGGGTCGAATGAGCAGTTCTTC.

The chain joins TRBV15 to TRBJ2-7; weak D call: TRBD1 (6 bases). V was clipped by 6 bases and J by 2 bases, with 23 bases between them. The CDR3 runs 17 residues. Germline assignment: CDR1 LNHNV and CDR2 YYDKDF (reference sequence). CDR3 residues: CATRKTGQGIDTYEQYF. CDR3 DNA: TGTGCCACCAGAAAAACCGGCCAGGGGATTGATACCTACGAGCAGTACTTC.

The chain combines TRBV5-1 with TRBJ2-7; 9 bases map to TRBD1. Germline CDR1 SGHRS, CDR2 YFSETQ. This CDR3 contains 14 residues. V gave up 0 bases and J gave up 2 bases; unmatched junction bases: 0. The DNA of the CDR3 is TGCGCCAGCAGCTTGGGACAGGGGGCCTACGAGCAGTACTTC. Translating it yields CASSLGQGAYEQYF.

The chain carries TRBV7-6 and TRBJ1-2; D gene ambiguous. Germline CDR1 and CDR2: SGHVS and FNYEAQ. Trimming removed 3 bases from V and 4 bases from J, with 18 bases in between. CDR3 length equals 16 residues. The CDR3 here is CASSLEDGRALYGYTF. The CDR3, as DNA: TGTGCCAGCAGCTTGGAGGACGGGCGGGCACTCTATGGCTACACCTTC.

The V and J genes are TRBV19 and TRBJ1-3; 9 bases align to TRBD1. Germline V gene data show CDR1 as LNHDA and CDR2 as SQIVND (reference sequence). The trim removed 5 bases at V and 4 bases at J, leaving 15 bases unmatched. CDR3 length: 18 amino acids. The chain's CDR3 is CASSARDRERSGGNTIYF. CDR3 sequence (DNA): TGTGCCAGTAGTGCCCGGGACAGGGAACGGTCGGGCGGAAACACCATATATTTT.

The CDR3 DNA sequence: TGTGCCAGCACCTCGGACAGGGGAATGAACACTGAAGCTTTCTTT. The encoded protein is CASTSDRGMNTEAFF. The chain joins TRBV6-5 to TRBJ1-1; 9 bases are shared with TRBD1. The germline V gene has CDR1 MNHEY and CDR2 SVGAGI. The V gene end was trimmed by 7 bases and the J gene end by 0 bases; junction bases not matched to a gene: 6. This CDR3 spans 15 amino acids.

The V gene is TRBV18, the J gene TRBJ1-1, with a weak D call TRBD1 (5 bases). In germline, CDR1 is KGHSH, CDR2 LQKENI. The length of the CDR3 is 16 residues. V dropped 0 bases and J dropped 2 bases, with 13 bases sitting between them. As DNA, the CDR3 is TGTGCCAGCTCACCACCAGGAGCAGGGCACAACACTGAAGCTTTCTTT. Translated, it gives CASSPPGAGHNTEAFF.

The chain recombines TRBV7-9 with TRBJ1-1; no clear D gene. The V end was cut by 5 bases, the J end by 0 bases, with 10 bases between. Germline values: CDR1 SEHNR, CDR2 FQNEAQ (reference sequence). CDR3 length equals 14 residues. CDR3 sequence (DNA): TGTGCCAGCAGCGTTCTTAGCTTGAACACTGAAGCTTTCTTT. This codes for CASSVLSLNTEAFF.

This chain connects TRBV10-1 to TRBJ2-3; TRBD2 aligns across 11 bases. Germline values: CDR1 WNHNN, CDR2 SYGVQD (reference sequence). The CDR3 consists of 16 residues. With 0 bases clipped from V and 4 bases from J, the junction kept 3 bases outside the gene matches. The CDR3 reads CASSESKLAGADTQYF. CDR3 nucleotides: TGCGCCAGCAGTGAGTCGAAACTAGCGGGAGCAGATACGCAGTATTTT.